This T cell receptor (beta chain) appears in the sequencing data of a study of OX40 agonist ivuxolimab in advanced cancers. Sequencing used immunoSEQ multiplex PCR; TCRdb keeps in-frame clones, though not all of them. The sample carries some 43,000 clones, 86% recorded once. CDR3 length: 14 residues. Unmatched junction bases numbered 7, after V lost 5 bases and J lost 3 bases. Germline V gene sequence: CDR1 KGHSH, CDR2 LQKENI. The sample consisted of CD4+ or CD8+ T cells sorted from blood, taken in a trial of the OX40 agonist ivuxolimab. This receptor was obtained from an adult with an advanced solid tumor such as melanoma, head and neck, liver or kidney cancer. This chain connects TRBV18 to TRBJ2-7, with 7 bases aligning to TRBD1. The DNA of the CDR3 is TGTGCCAGCTCATCCGACAGGGAGTTCTACGAGCAGTACGTC. Protein product: CASSSDREFYEQYV.